One and the same sample provided the 13 T cell receptor beta chains below, sequenced in a study of radiation and T cells in renal cell carcinoma. Using immunoSEQ multiplex PCR, the repertoire was profiled, and TCRdb retains in-frame clones only, with some absent. The data hold 100,000 to 150,000 clones, with approximately 90% observed a single time. Time point noted: blood 2 weeks post-SBRT. Sample treatment: 15 Gy SBRT to primary tumor, nephrectomy 4 weeks later. The material was blood, obtained from a patient whose treatment included radiotherapy and nephrectomy. These receptors originate from an older woman with renal cell carcinoma.

The chain has TRBV6-1 and TRBJ1-5; TRBD1 agrees at 9 bases. Germline V lookup: CDR1 MNHNS, CDR2 SASEGT. Losses at the gene ends were 4 bases for V and 3 bases for J; bases not matched to a gene: 1. The CDR3 length is 14 residues. Written as DNA, the CDR3 is TGTGCCAGCAGTGGGGACAGGGTCAATCAGCCCCAGCATTTT. Its translation is CASSGDRVNQPQHF.

The chain is built from TRBV5-1 and TRBJ2-5; 9 bases match TRBD2. Unmatched junction bases numbered 5, after V lost 4 bases and J lost 4 bases. The V gene's germline CDR1 is SGHRS and CDR2 YFSETQ. This CDR3 region has 14 residues. The CDR3 reads CASSEGLAGETQYF. The CDR3 bases are TGCGCCAGCAGCGAGGGACTAGCAGGAGAGACCCAGTACTTC.

This clone is a singleton in its sample. This chain connects TRBV6-5 to TRBJ2-3; TRBD2 might be the D (6 bases). CDR3 length equals 16 residues. The ends were cut back, 0 bases at V and 4 bases at J, with 14 bases in the middle. Germline values: CDR1 MNHEY, CDR2 SVGAGI. CDR3 region: CASSYSPNGRPDTQYF. DNA of the CDR3: TGTGCCAGCAGTTACTCGCCGAACGGGAGACCAGATACGCAGTATTTT.

The chain recombines TRBV7-2 with TRBJ1-2, with 10 nucleotides matching TRBD1. V lost 0 bases and J lost 5; bases outside the gene matches: 6. The CDR3 sequence is 16 residues long. Germline values: CDR1 SGHTA, CDR2 FQGNSA. This CDR3 reads CASSLAGTGAGYGYTF. The CDR3 DNA follows: TGTGCCAGCAGCTTAGCCGGGACAGGGGCTGGATATGGCTACACCTTC.

CDR3 nucleotide sequence: TGCGCCAGCAGCCCCGCGGGGGCGCTGAACACTGAAGCTTTCTTT. This codes for CASSPAGALNTEAFF. The genes are TRBV5-1 and TRBJ1-1, with D perhaps matching TRBD1 (6 bases). The V and J ends lost 4 bases and 0 bases respectively, with 13 bases between them. Per the germline V gene, CDR1 is SGHRS and CDR2 is YFSETQ. There are 15 residues in the CDR3. Combining the CDR3 with reference TRBV5-1 and TRBJ1-1 gives the whole variable domain KAGVTQTPRYLIKTRGQQVTLSCSPISGHRSVSWYQQTPGQGLQFLFEYFSETQRNKGNFPGRFSGRQFSNSRSEMNVSTLELGDSALYLCASSPAGALNTEAFFGQGTRLTVV.

The gene calls are TRBV5-1 and TRBJ1-2, with 7 positions matching TRBD1. V shed 1 base, J shed 6 bases, and the junction held 9 bases outside the gene matches. CDR1 is SGHRS and CDR2 is YFSETQ in the germline V gene. The CDR3 spans 15 residues. The DNA of the CDR3 is TGCGCCAGCAGCTTGAGGGCAGGGGGAGGAAATGGCTACACCTTC. Protein: CASSLRAGGGNGYTF. Together with reference TRBV5-1 and TRBJ1-2, the CDR3 gives the full variable domain: KAGVTQTPRYLIKTRGQQVTLSCSPISGHRSVSWYQQTPGQGLQFLFEYFSETQRNKGNFPGRFSGRQFSNSRSEMNVSTLELGDSALYLCASSLRAGGGNGYTFGSGTRLTVV.

This chain connects TRBV28 to TRBJ1-2; 8 positions match TRBD1. CDR3 length equals 16 residues. Per germline, CDR1 MDHEN and CDR2 SYDVKM. The trim removed 7 bases at V and 7 bases at J, leaving 17 bases unmatched. CDR3: CASTLMGRGTGFGYTF. CDR3 coding DNA: TGTGCCAGCACCCTAATGGGGCGGGGGACAGGCTTTGGCTACACCTTC.

The chain has TRBV11-3 and TRBJ1-2; D is undetermined. Per germline, CDR1 SGHNT and CDR2 YENEEA. V lost 5 bases to trimming and J lost 1 base, with 14 bases between them. The CDR3 has 15 amino acids. CDR3 loop: CASSPGFVVNYGYTF. As DNA, the CDR3 is TGTGCCAGCAGCCCCGGATTCGTCGTTAACTATGGCTACACCTTC. Full variable domain (outside the CDR3, taken from reference TRBV11-3 and TRBJ1-2): EAGVVQSPRYKIIEKKQPVAFWCNPISGHNTLYWYLQNLGQGPELLIRYENEEAVDDSQLPKDRFSAERLKGVDSTLKIQPAELGDSAVYLCASSPGFVVNYGYTFGSGTRLTVV.

This rearrangement joins TRBV30 to TRBJ1-1; no clear D gene. Germline CDR1 is GTSNPN and CDR2 is SVGIG (reference sequence). V gave up 2 bases and J gave up 0 bases, with 16 bases separating them. CDR3 length: 16 amino acids. The CDR3: CAWSKAVPALNTEAFF. CDR3 sequence (DNA): TGTGCCTGGAGTAAGGCAGTCCCTGCTTTGAACACTGAAGCTTTCTTT.

V gene TRBV4-2 combines with J gene TRBJ2-7; 7 nucleotides align to TRBD1. J was trimmed by 2 bases and V by 1 base; bases with no gene match: 14. Germline CDR1 LGHNA, CDR2 YNFKEQ. The CDR3 consists of 18 residues. DNA for the CDR3: TGTGCCAGCAGCCAAGCCGCGCAGGGGGTGGTTACCACCTACGAGCAGTACTTC. This translates into CASSQAAQGVVTTYEQYF.

The genes are TRBV5-4 and TRBJ1-1; weak D call: TRBD1 (5 bases). The V end lost 2 bases, the J end lost 0 bases, and 8 bases lay between the germline ends. The CDR3 has 14 residues. The germline gives CDR1 SGHNT, CDR2 YYREEE (reference sequence). The CDR3 region is CASSFAGLNTEAFF. Here the CDR3 DNA reads TGTGCCAGCAGCTTCGCAGGGCTGAACACTGAAGCTTTCTTT.

The V and J genes are TRBV15 and TRBJ1-1; D is unresolved. Germline V gene data show CDR1 as LNHNV and CDR2 as YYDKDF (reference sequence). Trimming took 4 bases from V and 1 from J, leaving 10 bases between them. This CDR3 has 14 residues. In nucleotides, the CDR3 is TGTGCCACCAGCACCACCTGGGGGAACACTGAAGCTTTCTTT. Translation gives CATSTTWGNTEAFF.

This chain links TRBV7-2 with TRBJ2-7; D ambiguous. Per germline, CDR1 SGHTA and CDR2 FQGNSA. The CDR3 length is 12 residues. Trimming stripped 1 base from V and 3 bases from J, with 4 bases between. In nucleotides, the CDR3 is TGTGCCAGCAGCTTAGTCGACTACGAGCAGTACTTC. This encodes CASSLVDYEQYF.